This TCR beta chain comes out of a study of response to subunit inactivated influenza vaccine. Study conclusions and caveats: The authors offered the suggestion that each seasonal influenza vaccination recruits few new T cells.

This clonotype turned up a few times. The target antigen is unknown. TCRdb itself ran the RT-PCR reads through MiXCR, one entry per CDR3 protein. Of 500,000 to 550,000 distinct CDR3 sequences detected, about 7.6% appear once; the ten largest clones hold 10% to 15%. The length of the CDR3 is 13 residues. Germline CDR1 reads LNHNV; CDR2 reads YYDKDF (reference sequence). The V and J ends lost 5 bases and 2 bases respectively, with 10 bases between them. Source: PBMCs from blood, taken roughly 24 months after vaccination. The gene calls are TRBV15 and TRBJ2-7; D is perhaps TRBD1 or TRBD2 (5 bases each). This clonotype originated in a man aged 45 to 70 who received an inactivated influenza vaccine. The DNA for the CDR3 is TGTGCCACCAGCGATGGGGGAACCTACGAGCAGTACTTC. This gives the protein CATSDGGTYEQYF.